Described below is a single T cell receptor (beta chain) sequence and its context. As yet, its antigen is unknown. This sample is drawn from a study of cytomegalovirus exposure and HLA in healthy donors. Overall study findings and caveats: In vitro assays verified that three CMV-associated chains recognized CMV antigens specifically. A later analysis reportedly found that, within productive TCRs, an Asian-associated ancestry cluster had fewer N-insertions than the mean observed across the roughly 700 donors.

The PCR used 60 Vbeta and 13 Jbeta primers. Produced via immunoSEQ multiplex PCR; TCRdb's table is partial and in-frame only. The sample consists of roughly 45,000 clones, over 55% of them appearing once. Sequencing used PBMCs. This receptor was identified in a human donor in good health.

CDR3 DNA sequence: TGCGCCAGCAGCCAAGAGAGCAGGCACAATGAGCAGTTCTTC. Translation: CASSQESRHNEQFF. The chain uses TRBV4-1 and TRBJ2-1; D remains unclear. CDR3 length: 14 amino acids. Trimming took 0 bases from V and 5 from J, leaving 8 bases between them. CDR1 and CDR2 (germline): MGHRA, YSYEKL.